These 7 T cell receptor beta chains came from one sample sequenced in a study of T cell repertoires in cytomegalovirus infection. TCRdb re-derived calls from the reads in MiXCR, one entry per CDR3 protein. The sample includes some 440,000 distinct CDR3 sequences, roughly 31% of them seen just once. The sequencing input was PBMCs. Receptors were obtained from a human donor in good health (CMV status not recorded). Some clones in this sample may be carry-over from other donors' samples.

The chain uses TRBV6-6 and TRBJ2-1, with 11 bases identical to TRBD2. Per the germline V gene, CDR1 is MNHNY and CDR2 is SVGAGI (reference sequence). The V segment lost 7 bases and the J segment 4 bases; nucleotides outside the gene matches: 6. The CDR3 runs 15 residues. CDR3 region: CASIGGLADYNEQFF. The CDR3 DNA reads TGTGCCAGCATCGGGGGACTAGCGGATTACAATGAGCAGTTCTTC.

There are a few counts of this clonotype. Written as DNA, the CDR3 is TGTGCCAGCAGCTCGTTGGGACCTGGAAACACCATATATTTT. Translating gives CASSSLGPGNTIYF. The rearrangement uses TRBV7-6 and TRBJ1-3; D is perhaps TRBD1 (5 bases). Trimming removed 4 bases at V and 2 bases at J, with 9 bases between. This CDR3 comprises 14 residues. CDR1 and CDR2 (germline): SGHVS, FNYEAQ.

The CDR3 coding sequence is TGCAGTGCCGCTACCGAAGACAGGGTGGATCAGCCCCAGCATTTT. Protein: CSAATEDRVDQPQHF. This chain uses TRBV20-1 with TRBJ1-5; TRBD1 matches at 7 bases. The CDR3 loop spans 15 amino acids. Germline assignment: CDR1 DFQATT and CDR2 SNEGSKA (reference sequence). V dropped 6 bases and J dropped 5; count of bases not matched to a gene: 13.

The chain links TRBV5-4 to TRBJ2-6; D call uncertain. Trimming shortened V by 2 bases and J by 2 bases, and 8 bases separated the two germline ends. The CDR3 extends over 15 amino acids. CDR1 and CDR2 (germline): SGHNT, YYREEE (reference sequence). DNA for the CDR3: TGTGCCAGCAGCTTAGTGGTAACTGGGGCCAACGTCCTGACTTTC. This sequence encodes CASSLVVTGANVLTF.

This clonotype was seen many times. The chain recombines TRBV7-2 with TRBJ1-5, with D perhaps TRBD1 (5 bases). V was clipped by 0 bases and J by 0 bases, with 9 bases between them. CDR1 and CDR2 from the germline V gene are SGHTA and FQGNSA. The CDR3 runs to 16 residues. This chain's CDR3 is CASSLAGVGSNQPQHF. In nucleotides, the CDR3 is TGTGCCAGCAGCTTAGCGGGGGTGGGTAGCAATCAGCCCCAGCATTTT. Using reference TRBV7-2 and TRBJ1-5 for the parts outside the CDR3, the full variable domain is GAGVSQSPSNKVTEKGKDVELRCDPISGHTALYWYRQSLGQGLEFLIYFQGNSAPDKSGLPSDRFSAERTGGSVSTLTIQRTQQEDSAVYLCASSLAGVGSNQPQHFGDGTRLSIL.

This clonotype appeared a single time. The junction departs from the called germline gene at one end, perhaps through a read error. The rearrangement links TRBV15 to TRBJ1-3, with unresolved D. This CDR3 is 17 amino acids long. Germline CDR1 and CDR2: LNHNV and YYDKDF (reference sequence). DNA of the CDR3: TGTGCCACCAGTAAGGACGGAGTACTAGCCTCTGGACACACCATATATTTT. This translates into CATSKDGVLASGHTIYF.

This chain uses TRBV5-1 with TRBJ2-7, with 11 bases that match TRBD2. J lost 6 bases, V lost 0 bases, and 5 bases had no gene match. Per the germline V gene, CDR1 is SGHRS and CDR2 is YFSETQ. This CDR3 contains 15 residues. The CDR3 DNA reads TGCGCCAGCAGCTTGGAGCTGGGACTAGCGGCCGAGCAGTACTTC. Translation gives CASSLELGLAAEQYF. The full variable domain, its missing parts supplied by reference TRBV5-1 and TRBJ2-7, is KAGVTQTPRYLIKTRGQQVTLSCSPISGHRSVSWYQQTPGQGLQFLFEYFSETQRNKGNFPGRFSGRQFSNSRSEMNVSTLELGDSALYLCASSLELGLAAEQYFGPGTRLTVT.